A selection of T cell receptor beta chains follows, all from one sample in a study of T cell repertoires in cytomegalovirus infection. TCRdb called the reads again in MiXCR, with one record for every CDR3 protein. The sample lists a few hundred thousand distinct CDR3 sequences; 40% were seen once. These receptors have no identified antigens. The specimen was cultured PBMCs, collected from culture after CMV antigen stimulation. Source of these receptors: a human donor in good health (CMV status not recorded). Some clones in this sample may be carry-over from other donors' samples. The CDR3 runs from the conserved cysteine through the conserved F or W. The D gene is left open where the match is weak. Where a row states a size, it is once, few, many or the class of an expanded clone; other rows omit it.

. few TRBJ2-7 TRBV7-2 CASSFFLGSSYEQYF TGTGCCAGCAGCTTCTTTCTGGGAAGCTCCTACGAGCAGTACTTC
TRBD2 . TRBJ2-1 TRBV7-2 CASSVLAGEQLF TGTGCCAGCAGCGTACTGGCGGGGGAGCAGTTATTC
. once TRBJ1-1 TRBV7-4 CASSPDPGRDTEAFF TGTGCCAGCAGCCCGGACCCGGGGAGGGACACTGAAGCTTTCTTT
TRBD1 few TRBJ1-4 TRBV5-6 CASSLGTVSEKLFF TGTGCCAGCAGCTTAGGGACAGTGAGCGAAAAACTGTTTTTT
TRBD1 once TRBJ2-1 TRBV6-2/TRBV6-3 CASSPRDRVNNEQFF TGTGCCAGCAGTCCGAGGGACAGGGTAAACAATGAGCAGTTCTTC
. few TRBJ2-7 TRBV7-8 CASSFFGRGEASGYAPSYEQYF TGTGCCAGCAGCTTTTTTGGCAGGGGAGAGGCTAGCGGATATGCACCCTCCTACGAGCAGTACTTC
. few TRBJ1-4 TRBV7-8 CASRKRETNEKLFF TGTGCCAGCAGGAAAAGAGAGACTAATGAAAAACTGTTTTTT
TRBD1 . TRBJ2-2 TRBV7-9 CASSWVQGATGELFF TGTGCCAGCAGCTGGGTGCAGGGGGCGACCGGGGAGCTGTTTTTT
TRBD2 . TRBJ2-7 TRBV6-2/TRBV6-3 CASSPTRLAGWLSYEQYF TGTGCCAGCAGTCCCACGAGACTAGCGGGTTGGTTGTCCTACGAGCAGTACTTC
. many TRBJ1-5 TRBV12-3/TRBV12-4 CASTYSNQPQHF TGTGCCAGCACTTATAGCAATCAGCCCCAGCATTTT
TRBD2 . TRBJ2-1 TRBV4-2 CASSQDGGGEIGGGAGEQFF TGTGCCAGCAGCCAAGATGGAGGAGGGGAGATCGGCGGGGGGGCCGGTGAGCAGTTCTTC
. . TRBJ2-3 TRBV7-9 CASSLVNGDTQYF TGTGCCAGCAGCTTAGTAAATGGGGATACGCAGTATTTT
. . TRBJ2-1 TRBV12-3/TRBV12-4 CASSPVLNEQFF TGTGCCAGCAGCCCAGTCCTGAATGAGCAGTTCTTC
. few TRBJ2-7 TRBV7-9 CASSLASIRSEQYF TGTGCCAGCAGCTTAGCTAGTATTCGCAGCGAGCAGTACTTC
. few TRBJ2-5 TRBV6-1 CASSASGRETQYF TGTGCCAGCAGTGCCTCGGGCCGAGAGACCCAGTACTTC
. few TRBJ1-1 TRBV7-2 CASSSYSEAFF TGTGCCAGCAGCTCATACTCTGAAGCTTTCTTT
. few TRBJ2-1 TRBV6-2/TRBV6-3 CASSYSRHGIYNEQFF TGTGCCAGCAGTTACTCAAGGCATGGGATCTACAATGAGCAGTTCTTC
. few TRBJ2-5 TRBV7-2 CASSLDSTVETQYF TGTGCCAGCAGCTTAGATAGCACGGTAGAGACCCAGTACTTC
TRBD2 few TRBJ2-1 TRBV7-9 CASSSWGRESSYNEQFF TGTGCCAGCAGCTCCTGGGGGAGGGAGAGCTCCTACAATGAGCAGTTCTTC
. few TRBJ2-1 TRBV20-1 CSARGSGPHYNEQFF TGCAGTGCTAGGGGCTCAGGGCCCCACTATAATGAGCAGTTCTTC
TRBD1 . TRBJ2-3 TRBV5-4 CASSWTKGGPDTQYF TGTGCCAGCAGCTGGACAAAAGGGGGCCCAGATACGCAGTATTTT
TRBD2 . TRBJ2-3 TRBV6-6 CASSYGSGGRGDTQYF TGTGCCAGCAGTTACGGTAGCGGGGGGCGTGGAGATACGCAGTATTTT
. . TRBJ1-5 TRBV10-2 CASSEGFNQPQHF TGCGCCAGCAGTGAGGGGTTCAATCAGCCCCAGCATTTT
. . TRBJ2-2 TRBV7-9 CASTGPGFPGELFF TGTGCCAGCACCGGACCGGGATTCCCCGGGGAGCTGTTTTTT
TRBD1 few TRBJ1-3 TRBV6-1 CASSGGTAGNTIYF TGTGCCAGCAGTGGAGGGACAGCTGGAAACACCATATATTTT
. . TRBJ1-1 TRBV6-1 CASSGKQGTEAFF TGTGCCAGCAGTGGCAAACAAGGCACTGAAGCTTTCTTT
. few TRBJ1-5 TRBV5-3 CARSHVKGPTSTWCNQPQHF TGTGCCAGAAGCCATGTTAAGGGACCCACATCAACATGGTGCAATCAGCCCCAGCATTTT
TRBD2 . TRBJ2-3 TRBV7-9 CASSEGTSGRTDTQYF TGTGCCAGCAGCGAAGGGACTAGCGGGAGAACAGATACGCAGTATTTT
TRBD2 . TRBJ2-7 TRBV7-2 CASSLAGLAGTPYEQYF TGTGCCAGCAGCTTAGCGGGACTAGCGGGAACCCCCTACGAGCAGTACTTC
TRBD1 . TRBJ1-5 TRBV19 CASGPGQGIQPQHF TGTGCCAGTGGCCCGGGACAGGGTATTCAGCCCCAGCATTTT
TRBD1 few TRBJ1-1 TRBV28 CASSSGQERAFF TGTGCCAGCAGCTCAGGACAGGAGCGAGCTTTCTTT
. once TRBJ1-1 TRBV12-3/TRBV12-4 CASSRPGTPLNTEAFF TGTGCCAGCAGCCGTCCCGGGACACCTTTGAACACTGAAGCTTTCTTT
. . TRBJ1-5 TRBV6-1 CASSPWTIDQPQHF TGTGCCAGCAGTCCCTGGACCATAGATCAGCCCCAGCATTTT
. . TRBJ1-3 TRBV11-2 CASSGVFSGNTINF TGTGCCAGCAGCGGAGTTTTCTCTGGAAACACCATAAATTTT
. . TRBJ1-6 TRBV11-2 CASSLFIGPSSYNSPLHF TGTGCCAGCAGCTTATTTATTGGTCCGAGCTCCTATAATTCACCCCTCCACTTT
. . TRBJ2-7 TRBV4-2 CASSPSLTDEQYF TGTGCCAGCAGCCCTTCTCTTACGGACGAGCAGTACTTC
. few TRBJ2-7 TRBV7-6 CASSLGVSPDYEQYF TGTGCCAGCAGTTTAGGCGTTAGCCCGGACTACGAGCAGTACTTC
. . TRBJ1-6 TRBV19 CASSIDAVGALHF TGTGCCAGTAGTATCGATGCGGTGGGGGCCCTCCACTTT
TRBD1 few TRBJ1-5 TRBV7-2 CASSPPDRVSNQPQHF TGTGCCAGCAGCCCGCCTGACAGGGTTAGCAATCAGCCCCAGCATTTT
. . TRBJ2-7 TRBV10-3 CAISKTSNNYEQYF TGTGCCATCAGTAAGACTAGTAACAACTACGAGCAGTACTTC
TRBD2 . TRBJ2-1 TRBV18 CASSPRAGDHNEQFF TGTGCCAGCTCACCACGGGCGGGAGACCACAATGAGCAGTTCTTC
. . TRBJ2-5 TRBV19 CASSIGRDSKTQYF TGTGCCAGTAGTATAGGTCGGGACTCGAAGACCCAGTACTTC
. few TRBJ2-5 TRBV6-5 CASSYIRQGGGLRETQYF TGTGCCAGCAGTTATATTCGGCAGGGGGGAGGCTTACGGGAGACCCAGTACTTC
TRBD1 . TRBJ1-5 TRBV10-3 CAISQDRDQPQHF TGTGCCATCAGCCAGGACAGGGACCAGCCCCAGCATTTT
. . TRBJ2-6 TRBV7-2 CASSFGGLRSGANVLTF TGTGCCAGCAGCTTCGGAGGGTTACGCTCTGGGGCCAACGTCCTGACTTTC
. . TRBJ2-7 TRBV11-2 CASSQSPTVEQYF TGTGCCAGCAGCCAGAGCCCAACGGTCGAGCAGTACTTC
TRBD2 few TRBJ2-1 TRBV11-2 CASSWGGALDQFF TGTGCCAGCAGCTGGGGAGGGGCTCTGGATCAGTTCTTC
. . TRBJ2-3 TRBV6-6 CASSYWGDTQYF TGTGCCAGCAGTTACTGGGGGGATACGCAGTATTTT
TRBD2 . TRBJ2-1 TRBV7-9 CASSLGLDEQFF TGTGCCAGCAGCTTGGGACTAGATGAGCAGTTCTTC
. . TRBJ2-1 TRBV6-2/TRBV6-3 CASSYGRGYNEQFF TGTGCCAGCAGTTACGGGCGGGGTTACAATGAGCAGTTCTTC
TRBD2 . TRBJ2-5 TRBV11-2 CASSLGTSGRLTQYF TGTGCCAGCAGCTTAGGAACTAGCGGGAGGTTAACCCAGTACTTC